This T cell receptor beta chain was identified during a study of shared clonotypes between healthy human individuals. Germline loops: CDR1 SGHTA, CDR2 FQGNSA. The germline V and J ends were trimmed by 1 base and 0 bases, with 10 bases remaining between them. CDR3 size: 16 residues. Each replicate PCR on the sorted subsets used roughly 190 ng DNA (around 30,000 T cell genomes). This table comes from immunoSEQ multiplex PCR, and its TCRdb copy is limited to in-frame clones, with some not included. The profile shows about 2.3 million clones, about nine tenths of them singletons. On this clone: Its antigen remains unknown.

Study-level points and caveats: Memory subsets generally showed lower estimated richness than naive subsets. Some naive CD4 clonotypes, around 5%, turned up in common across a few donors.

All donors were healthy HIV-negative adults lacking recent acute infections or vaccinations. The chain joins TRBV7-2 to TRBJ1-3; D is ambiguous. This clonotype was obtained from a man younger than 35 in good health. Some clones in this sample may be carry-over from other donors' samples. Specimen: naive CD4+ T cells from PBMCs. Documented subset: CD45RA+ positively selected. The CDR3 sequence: CASSLVAAISGNTIYF. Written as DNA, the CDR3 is TGTGCCAGCAGCTTAGTGGCCGCCATCTCTGGAAACACCATATATTTT. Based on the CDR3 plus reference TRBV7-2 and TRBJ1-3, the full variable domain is GAGVSQSPSNKVTEKGKDVELRCDPISGHTALYWYRQSLGQGLEFLIYFQGNSAPDKSGLPSDRFSAERTGGSVSTLTIQRTQQEDSAVYLCASSLVAAISGNTIYFGEGSWLTVV.